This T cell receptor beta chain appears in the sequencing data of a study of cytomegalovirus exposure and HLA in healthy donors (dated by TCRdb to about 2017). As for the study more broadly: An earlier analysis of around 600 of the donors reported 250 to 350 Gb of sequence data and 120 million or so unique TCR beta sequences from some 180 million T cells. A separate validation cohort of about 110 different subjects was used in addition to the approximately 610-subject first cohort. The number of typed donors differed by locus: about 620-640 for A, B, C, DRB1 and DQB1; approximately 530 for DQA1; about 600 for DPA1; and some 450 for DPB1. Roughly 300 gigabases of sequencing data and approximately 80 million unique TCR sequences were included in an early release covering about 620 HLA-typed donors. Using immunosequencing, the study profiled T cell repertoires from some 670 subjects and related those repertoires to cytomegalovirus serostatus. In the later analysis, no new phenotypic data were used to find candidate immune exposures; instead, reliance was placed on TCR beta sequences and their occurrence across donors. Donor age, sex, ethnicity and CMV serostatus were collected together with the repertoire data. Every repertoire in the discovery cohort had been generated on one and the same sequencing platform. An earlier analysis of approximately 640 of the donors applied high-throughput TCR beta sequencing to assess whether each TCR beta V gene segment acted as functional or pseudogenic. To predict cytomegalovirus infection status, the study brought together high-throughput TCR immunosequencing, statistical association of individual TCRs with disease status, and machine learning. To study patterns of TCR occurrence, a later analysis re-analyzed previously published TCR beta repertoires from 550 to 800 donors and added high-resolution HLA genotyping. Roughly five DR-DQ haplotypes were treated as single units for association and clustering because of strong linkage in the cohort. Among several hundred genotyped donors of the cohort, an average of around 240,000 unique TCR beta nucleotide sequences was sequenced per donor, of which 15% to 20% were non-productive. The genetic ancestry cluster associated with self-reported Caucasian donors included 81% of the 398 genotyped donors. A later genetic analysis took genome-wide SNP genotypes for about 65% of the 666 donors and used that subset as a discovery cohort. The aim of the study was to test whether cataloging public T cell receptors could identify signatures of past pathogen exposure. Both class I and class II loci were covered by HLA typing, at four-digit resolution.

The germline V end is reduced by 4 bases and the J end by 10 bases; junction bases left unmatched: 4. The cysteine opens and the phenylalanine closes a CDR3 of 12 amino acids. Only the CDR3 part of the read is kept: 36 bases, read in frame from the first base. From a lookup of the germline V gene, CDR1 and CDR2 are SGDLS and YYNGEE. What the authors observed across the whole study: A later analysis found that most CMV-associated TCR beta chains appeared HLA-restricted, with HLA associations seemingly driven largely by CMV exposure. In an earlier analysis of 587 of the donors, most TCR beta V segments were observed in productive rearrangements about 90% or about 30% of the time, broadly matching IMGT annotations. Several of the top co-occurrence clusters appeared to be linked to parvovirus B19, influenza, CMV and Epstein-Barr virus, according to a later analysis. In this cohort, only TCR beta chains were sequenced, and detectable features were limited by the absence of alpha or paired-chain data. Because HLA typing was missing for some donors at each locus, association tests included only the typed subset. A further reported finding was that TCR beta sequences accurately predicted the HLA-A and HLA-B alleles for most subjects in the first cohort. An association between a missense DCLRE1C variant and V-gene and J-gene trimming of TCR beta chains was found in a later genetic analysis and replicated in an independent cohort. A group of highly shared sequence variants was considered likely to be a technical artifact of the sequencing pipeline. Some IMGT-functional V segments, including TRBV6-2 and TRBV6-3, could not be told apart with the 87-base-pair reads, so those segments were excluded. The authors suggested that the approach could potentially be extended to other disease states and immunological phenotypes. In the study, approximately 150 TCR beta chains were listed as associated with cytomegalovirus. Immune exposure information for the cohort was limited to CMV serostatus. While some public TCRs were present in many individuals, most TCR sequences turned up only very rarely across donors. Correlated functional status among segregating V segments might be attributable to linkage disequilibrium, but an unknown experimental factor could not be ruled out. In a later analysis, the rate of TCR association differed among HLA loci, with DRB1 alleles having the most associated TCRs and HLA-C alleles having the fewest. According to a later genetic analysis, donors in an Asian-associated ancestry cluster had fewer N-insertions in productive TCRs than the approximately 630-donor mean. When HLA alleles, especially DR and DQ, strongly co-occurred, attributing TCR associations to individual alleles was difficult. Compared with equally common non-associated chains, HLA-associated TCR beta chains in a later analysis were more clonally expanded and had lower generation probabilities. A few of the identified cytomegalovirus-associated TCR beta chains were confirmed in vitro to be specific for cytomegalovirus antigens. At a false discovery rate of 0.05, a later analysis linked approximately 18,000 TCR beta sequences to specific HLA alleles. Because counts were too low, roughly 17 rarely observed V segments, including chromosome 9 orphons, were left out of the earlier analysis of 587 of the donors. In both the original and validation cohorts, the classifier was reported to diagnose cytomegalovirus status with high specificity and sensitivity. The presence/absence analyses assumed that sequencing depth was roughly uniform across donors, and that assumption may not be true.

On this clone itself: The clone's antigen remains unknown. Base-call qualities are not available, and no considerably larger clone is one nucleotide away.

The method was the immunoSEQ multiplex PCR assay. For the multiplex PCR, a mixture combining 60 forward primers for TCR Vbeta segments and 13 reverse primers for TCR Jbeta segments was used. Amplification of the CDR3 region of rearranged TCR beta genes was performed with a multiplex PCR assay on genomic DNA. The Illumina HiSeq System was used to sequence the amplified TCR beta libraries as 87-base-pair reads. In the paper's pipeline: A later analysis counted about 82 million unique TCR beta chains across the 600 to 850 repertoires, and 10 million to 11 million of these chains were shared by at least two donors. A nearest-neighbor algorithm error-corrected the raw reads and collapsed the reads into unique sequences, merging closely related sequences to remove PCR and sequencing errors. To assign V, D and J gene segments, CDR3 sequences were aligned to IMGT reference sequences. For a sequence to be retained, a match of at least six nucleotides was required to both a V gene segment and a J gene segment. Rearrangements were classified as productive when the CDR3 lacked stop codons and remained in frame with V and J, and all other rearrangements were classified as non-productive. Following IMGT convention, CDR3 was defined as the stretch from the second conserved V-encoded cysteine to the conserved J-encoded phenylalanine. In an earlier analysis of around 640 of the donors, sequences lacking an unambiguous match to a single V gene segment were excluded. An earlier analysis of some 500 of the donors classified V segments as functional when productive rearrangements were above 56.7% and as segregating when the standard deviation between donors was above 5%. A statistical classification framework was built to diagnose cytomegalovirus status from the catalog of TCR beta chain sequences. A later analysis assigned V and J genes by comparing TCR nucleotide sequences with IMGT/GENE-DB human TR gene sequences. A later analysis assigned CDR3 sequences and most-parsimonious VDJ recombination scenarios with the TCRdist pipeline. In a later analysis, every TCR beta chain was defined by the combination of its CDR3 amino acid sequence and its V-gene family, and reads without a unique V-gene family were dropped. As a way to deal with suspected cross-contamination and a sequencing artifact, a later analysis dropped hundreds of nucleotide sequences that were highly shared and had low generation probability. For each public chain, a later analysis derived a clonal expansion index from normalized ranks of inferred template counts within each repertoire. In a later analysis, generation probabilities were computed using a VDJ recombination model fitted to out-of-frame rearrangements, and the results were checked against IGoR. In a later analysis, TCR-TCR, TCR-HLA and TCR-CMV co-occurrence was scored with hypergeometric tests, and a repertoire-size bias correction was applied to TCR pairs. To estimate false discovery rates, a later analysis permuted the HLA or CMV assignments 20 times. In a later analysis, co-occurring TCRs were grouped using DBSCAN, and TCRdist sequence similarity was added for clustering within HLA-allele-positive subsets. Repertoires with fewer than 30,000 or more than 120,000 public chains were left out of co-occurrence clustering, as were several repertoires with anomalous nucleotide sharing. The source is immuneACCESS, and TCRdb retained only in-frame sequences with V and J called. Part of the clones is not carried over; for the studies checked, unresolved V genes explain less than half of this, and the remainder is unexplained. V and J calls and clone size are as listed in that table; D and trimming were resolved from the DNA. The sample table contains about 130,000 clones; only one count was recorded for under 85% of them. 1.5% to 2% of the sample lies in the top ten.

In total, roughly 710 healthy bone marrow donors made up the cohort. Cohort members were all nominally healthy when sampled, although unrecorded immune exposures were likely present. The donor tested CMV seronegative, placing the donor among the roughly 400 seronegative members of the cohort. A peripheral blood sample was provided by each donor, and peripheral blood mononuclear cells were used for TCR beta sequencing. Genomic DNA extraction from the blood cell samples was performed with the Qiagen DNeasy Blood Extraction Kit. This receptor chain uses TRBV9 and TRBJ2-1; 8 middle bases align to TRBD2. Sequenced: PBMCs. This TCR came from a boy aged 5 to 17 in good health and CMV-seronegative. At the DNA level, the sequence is TGTGCCAGCAGCCGGGGGGGCATGGAGCAGTTCTTC. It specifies CASSRGGMEQFF. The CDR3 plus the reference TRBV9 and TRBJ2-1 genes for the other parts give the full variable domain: DSGVTQTPKHLITATGQRVTLRCSPRSGDLSVYWYQQSLDQGLQFLIQYYNGEERAKGNILERFSAQQFPDLHSELNLSSLELGDSALYFCASSRGGMEQFFGPGTRLTVL.